This paragraph reports one T cell receptor beta chain. This specimen belongs to a study of blood T cell repertoires in COVID-19. Whole-study context: PBMCs, B-cell-depleted T cells, or T cells were the source of the cDNA or gDNA that made up the material.

This CDR3 contains 15 residues. The germline gives CDR1 SEHNR, CDR2 FQNEAQ (reference sequence). V shed 7 bases and J 4 bases; nucleotides not matched to a gene: 10. Under the authors' procedure: Reference gene primer amplification in the assay estimated nucleated cell counts. Clones were sequenced by immunoSEQ multiplex PCR, and TCRdb holds only the in-frame ones, with some missing. V and J calls and clone size are given by that table; D and trimming were obtained from the DNA. The table lists nearly 300,000 clones, about 91% of them singletons. Sample: peripheral blood. The genes are TRBV7-9 and TRBJ1-3; 7 positions agree with TRBD1. This receptor was identified in a woman aged 25 to 39 who had recovered from COVID-19. CDR3 DNA: TGTGCCAGCATACCAGGTACACAGGGGGGAAACACCATATATTTT. It yields the protein CASIPGTQGGNTIYF.